This T cell receptor beta chain was found in a study of blood T cell repertoires in COVID-19. Overall study context: Samples representing acute and convalescent COVID-19 were sourced from the United States, Italy and Spain. T cells, B-cell-depleted T cells, or PBMCs provided the cDNA or gDNA that served as material.

Study processing details: Cell counts per sample came from amplifying reference gene primers. Some clones are missing from TCRdb's copy, which holds only in-frame ones; the method was immunoSEQ multiplex PCR. The D gene and trimming were derived from the DNA, and the V and J assignments and clone size from that table. Among 250,000 to 400,000 clones listed, 88% were seen once. This clone came up once. This CDR3 comprises 15 residues. Germline V gene lookup returns CDR1 SGHTA and CDR2 FQGNSA. Losses at the gene ends were 6 bases for V and 3 bases for J; bases not matched to a gene: 9. This sequence originates from a woman younger than 45 with COVID-19, enrolled during active disease. The chain combines TRBV7-2 with TRBJ1-1, with 8 bases fitting TRBD1. The specimen sequenced was peripheral blood. The DNA for the CDR3 is TGTGCCAGCAGGCCCGACAGGGGCCGGGACACTGAAGCTTTCTTT. This translates into CASRPDRGRDTEAFF.